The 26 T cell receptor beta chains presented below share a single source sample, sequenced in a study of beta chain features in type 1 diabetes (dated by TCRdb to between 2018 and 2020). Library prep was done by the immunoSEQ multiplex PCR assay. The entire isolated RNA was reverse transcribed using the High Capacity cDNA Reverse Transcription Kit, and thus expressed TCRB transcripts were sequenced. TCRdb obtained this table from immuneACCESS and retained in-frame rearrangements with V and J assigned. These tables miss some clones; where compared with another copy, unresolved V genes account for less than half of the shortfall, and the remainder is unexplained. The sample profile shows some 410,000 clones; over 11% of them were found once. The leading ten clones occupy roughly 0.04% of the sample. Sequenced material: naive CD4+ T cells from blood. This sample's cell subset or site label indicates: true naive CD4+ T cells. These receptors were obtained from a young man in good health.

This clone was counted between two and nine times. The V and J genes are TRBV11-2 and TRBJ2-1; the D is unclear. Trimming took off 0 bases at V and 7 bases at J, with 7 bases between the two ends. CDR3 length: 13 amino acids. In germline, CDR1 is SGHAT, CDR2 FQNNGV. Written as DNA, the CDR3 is TGTGCCAGCAGCTTAGATTTGGGTAATGAGCAGTTCTTC. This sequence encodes CASSLDLGNEQFF.

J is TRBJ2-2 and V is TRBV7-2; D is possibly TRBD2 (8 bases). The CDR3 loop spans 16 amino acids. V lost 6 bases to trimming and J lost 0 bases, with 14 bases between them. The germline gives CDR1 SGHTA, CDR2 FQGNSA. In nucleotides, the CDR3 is TGTGCCAGCAGACGGGAGGGACAGTCGAACACCGGGGAGCTGTTTTTT. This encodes CASRREGQSNTGELFF.

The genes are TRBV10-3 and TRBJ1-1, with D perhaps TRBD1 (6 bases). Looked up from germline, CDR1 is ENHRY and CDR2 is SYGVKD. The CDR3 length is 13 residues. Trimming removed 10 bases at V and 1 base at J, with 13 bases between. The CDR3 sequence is CATEPGQNTEAFF. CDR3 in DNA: TGTGCCACCGAACCGGGACAGAACACTGAAGCTTTCTTT.

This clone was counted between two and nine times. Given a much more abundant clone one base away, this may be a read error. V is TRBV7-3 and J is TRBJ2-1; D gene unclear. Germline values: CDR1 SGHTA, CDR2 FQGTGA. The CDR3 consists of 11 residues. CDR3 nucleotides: TGTGCCAGCAGCTCCAACAATGAGCAGTTCTTC. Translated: CASSSNNEQFF.

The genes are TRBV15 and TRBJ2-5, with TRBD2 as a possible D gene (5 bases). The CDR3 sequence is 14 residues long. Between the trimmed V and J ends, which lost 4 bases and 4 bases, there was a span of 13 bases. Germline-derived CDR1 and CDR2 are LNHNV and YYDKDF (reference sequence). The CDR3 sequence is CATSTPSTRETQYF. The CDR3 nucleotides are TGTGCCACCAGCACGCCTAGCACGCGAGAGACCCAGTACTTC.

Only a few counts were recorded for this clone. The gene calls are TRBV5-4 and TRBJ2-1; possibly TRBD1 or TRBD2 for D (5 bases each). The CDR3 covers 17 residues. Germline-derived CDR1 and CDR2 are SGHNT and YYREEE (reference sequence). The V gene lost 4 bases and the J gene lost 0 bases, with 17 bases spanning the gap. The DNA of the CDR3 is TGTGCCAGCAGCCCGAGGGACGGACTGAGCTCCTACAATGAGCAGTTCTTC. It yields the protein CASSPRDGLSSYNEQFF.

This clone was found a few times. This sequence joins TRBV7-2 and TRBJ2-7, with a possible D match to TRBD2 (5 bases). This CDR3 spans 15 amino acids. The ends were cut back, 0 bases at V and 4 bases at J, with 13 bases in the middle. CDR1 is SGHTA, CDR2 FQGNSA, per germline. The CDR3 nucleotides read TGTGCCAGCAGCTTAGCGGTAAGCGGACCTTACGAGCAGTACGTC. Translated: CASSLAVSGPYEQYV.

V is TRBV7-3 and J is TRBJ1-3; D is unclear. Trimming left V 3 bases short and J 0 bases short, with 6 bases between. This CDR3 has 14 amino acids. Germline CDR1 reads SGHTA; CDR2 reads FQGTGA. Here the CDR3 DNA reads TGTGCCAGCAGCTTGGGGAACTCTGGAAACACCATATATTTT. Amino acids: CASSLGNSGNTIYF.

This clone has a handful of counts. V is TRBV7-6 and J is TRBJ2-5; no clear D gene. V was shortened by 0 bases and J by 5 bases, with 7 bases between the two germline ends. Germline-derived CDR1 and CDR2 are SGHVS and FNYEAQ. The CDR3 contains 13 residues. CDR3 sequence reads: CASSLAGKETQYF. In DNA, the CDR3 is TGTGCCAGCAGCTTAGCTGGGAAGGAGACCCAGTACTTC.

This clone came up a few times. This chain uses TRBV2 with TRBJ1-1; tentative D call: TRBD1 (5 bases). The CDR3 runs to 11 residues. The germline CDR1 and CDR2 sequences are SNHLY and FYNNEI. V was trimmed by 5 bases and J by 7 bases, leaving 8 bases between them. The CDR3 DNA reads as TGTGCCAGCAGTAGACAGTATGAAGCTTTCTTT. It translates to CASSRQYEAFF.

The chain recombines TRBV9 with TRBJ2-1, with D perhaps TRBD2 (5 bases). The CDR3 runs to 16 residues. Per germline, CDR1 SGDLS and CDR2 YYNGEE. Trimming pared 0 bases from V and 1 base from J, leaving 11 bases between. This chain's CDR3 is CASSVVVGNSYNEQFF. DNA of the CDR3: TGTGCCAGCAGCGTAGTTGTCGGGAATTCCTACAATGAGCAGTTCTTC.

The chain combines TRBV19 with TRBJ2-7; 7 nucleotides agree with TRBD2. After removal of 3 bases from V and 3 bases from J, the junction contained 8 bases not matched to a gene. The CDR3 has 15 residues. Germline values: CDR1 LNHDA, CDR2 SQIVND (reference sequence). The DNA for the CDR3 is TGTGCCAGTAGTATCCCCGGACTAGGGGTCTACGAGCAGTACTTC. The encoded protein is CASSIPGLGVYEQYF.

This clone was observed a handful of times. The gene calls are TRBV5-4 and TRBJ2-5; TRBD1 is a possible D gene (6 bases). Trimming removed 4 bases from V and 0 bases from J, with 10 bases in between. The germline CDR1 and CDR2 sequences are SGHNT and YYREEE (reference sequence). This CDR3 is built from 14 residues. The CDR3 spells CASSTQGNQETQYF. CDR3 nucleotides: TGTGCCAGCAGCACCCAGGGGAACCAAGAGACCCAGTACTTC.

The CDR3 reads CASSLDGSGTGELFF. DNA of the CDR3: TGCGCCAGCAGCTTGGACGGGAGTGGCACCGGGGAGCTGTTTTTT. V usage is TRBV5-1 and J usage is TRBJ2-2; D perhaps matches TRBD2 (6 bases). CDR1 and CDR2 from the germline V gene are SGHRS and YFSETQ. V dropped 0 bases and J dropped 4 bases, with 10 bases sitting between them. This CDR3 has 15 amino acids.

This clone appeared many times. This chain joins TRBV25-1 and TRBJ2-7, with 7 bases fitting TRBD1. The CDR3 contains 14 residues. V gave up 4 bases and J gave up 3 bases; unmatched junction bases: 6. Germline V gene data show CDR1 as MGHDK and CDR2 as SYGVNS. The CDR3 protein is CASSATGKGYEQYV. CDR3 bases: TGTGCCAGCAGTGCGACAGGGAAGGGCTACGAGCAGTACGTC.

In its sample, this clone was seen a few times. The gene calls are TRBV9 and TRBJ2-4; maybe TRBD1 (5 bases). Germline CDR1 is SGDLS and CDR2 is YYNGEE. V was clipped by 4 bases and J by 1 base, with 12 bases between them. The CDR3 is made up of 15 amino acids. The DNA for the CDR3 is TGTGCCAGCAGCCTGATTGCAGGGGCCAAAAACATTCAGTACTTC. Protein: CASSLIAGAKNIQYF. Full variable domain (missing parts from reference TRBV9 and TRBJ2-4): DSGVTQTPKHLITATGQRVTLRCSPRSGDLSVYWYQQSLDQGLQFLIQYYNGEERAKGNILERFSAQQFPDLHSELNLSSLELGDSALYFCASSLIAGAKNIQYFGAGTRLSVL.

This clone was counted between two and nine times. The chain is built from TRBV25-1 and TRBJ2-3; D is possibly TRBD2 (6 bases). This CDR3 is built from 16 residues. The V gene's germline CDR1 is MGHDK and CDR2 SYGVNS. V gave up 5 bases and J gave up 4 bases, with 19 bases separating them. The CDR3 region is CASSLGVGGLSDTQYF. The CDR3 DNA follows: TGTGCCAGCAGTTTGGGCGTCGGGGGTCTTTCAGATACGCAGTATTTT.

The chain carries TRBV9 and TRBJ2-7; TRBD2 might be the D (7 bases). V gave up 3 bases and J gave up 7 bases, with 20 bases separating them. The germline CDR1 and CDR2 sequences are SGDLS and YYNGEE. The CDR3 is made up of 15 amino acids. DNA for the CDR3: TGTGCCAGCAGCGCCGTAGACGGGGGGACAAAGGAGCAGTACGTC. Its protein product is CASSAVDGGTKEQYV.

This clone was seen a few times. The CDR3 loop is CASSYSGAGEYQPQHF. CDR3 nucleotide sequence: TGTGCCAGCAGTTACTCGGGGGCTGGAGAATATCAGCCCCAGCATTTT. The rearrangement joins TRBV6-5 to TRBJ1-5; possible D gene TRBD1, 6 bases. CDR1 MNHEY and CDR2 SVGAGI come from the germline V gene. V was pared by 0 bases and J by 5 bases, with 14 bases between. The CDR3 runs 16 residues.

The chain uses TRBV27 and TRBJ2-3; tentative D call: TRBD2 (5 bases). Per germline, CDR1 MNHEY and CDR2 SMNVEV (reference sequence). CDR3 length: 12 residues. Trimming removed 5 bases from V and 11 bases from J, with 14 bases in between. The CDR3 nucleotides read TGTGCCAGCAGTAGTTACAGAGGGAAGCAGTATTTT. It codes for CASSSYRGKQYF.

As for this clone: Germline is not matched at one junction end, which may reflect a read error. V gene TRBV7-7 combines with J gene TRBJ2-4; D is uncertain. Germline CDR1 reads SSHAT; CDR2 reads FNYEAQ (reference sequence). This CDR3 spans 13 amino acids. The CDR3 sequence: CASSQLVPNIQYF. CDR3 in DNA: TGTGCTAGCAGCCAATTGGTACCAAACATTCAGTACTTC.

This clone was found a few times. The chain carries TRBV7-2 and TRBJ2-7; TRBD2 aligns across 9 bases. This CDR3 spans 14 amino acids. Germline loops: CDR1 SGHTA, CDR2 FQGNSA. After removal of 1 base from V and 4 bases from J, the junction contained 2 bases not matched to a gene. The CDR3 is CASSLELAGYEQYV. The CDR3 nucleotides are TGTGCCAGCAGCTTAGAGCTAGCGGGGTACGAGCAGTACGTC.

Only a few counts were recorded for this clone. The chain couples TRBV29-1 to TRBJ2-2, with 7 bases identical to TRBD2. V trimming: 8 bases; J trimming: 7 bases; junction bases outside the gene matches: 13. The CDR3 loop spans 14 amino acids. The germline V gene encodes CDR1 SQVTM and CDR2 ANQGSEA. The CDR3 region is CSIVSGGSIGELFF. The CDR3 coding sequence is TGCAGCATTGTATCCGGCGGGAGTATCGGGGAGCTGTTTTTT.

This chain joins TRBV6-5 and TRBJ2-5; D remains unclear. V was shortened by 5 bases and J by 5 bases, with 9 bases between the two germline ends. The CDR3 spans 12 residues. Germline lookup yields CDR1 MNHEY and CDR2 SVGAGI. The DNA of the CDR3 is TGTGCCAGCAGTCCCCTCGGTGAGACCCAGTACTTC. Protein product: CASSPLGETQYF.

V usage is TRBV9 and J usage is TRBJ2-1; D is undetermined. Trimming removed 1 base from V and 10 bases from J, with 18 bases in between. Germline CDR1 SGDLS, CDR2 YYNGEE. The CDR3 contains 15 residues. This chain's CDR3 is CASSVSTILNLEQFF. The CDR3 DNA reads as TGTGCCAGCAGCGTATCGACGATCCTTAATCTAGAGCAGTTCTTC.

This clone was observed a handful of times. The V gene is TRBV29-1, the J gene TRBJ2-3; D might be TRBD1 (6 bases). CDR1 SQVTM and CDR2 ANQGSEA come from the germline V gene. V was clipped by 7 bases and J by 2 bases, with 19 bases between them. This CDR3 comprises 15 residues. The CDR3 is CSAEKGTHYTDTQYF. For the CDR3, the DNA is TGCAGCGCCGAAAAAGGGACACATTACACAGATACGCAGTATTTT.